This TCR beta chain is from a study of blood T cell repertoires in COVID-19. Only in-frame clones appear in the TCRdb table, and some are missing; sequencing was by immunoSEQ multiplex PCR. Here the sample spans 150,000 to 200,000 clones, 75% to 90% being singletons. The V gene lost 3 bases and the J gene lost 2 bases, with 8 bases spanning the gap. The length of the CDR3 is 14 residues. Germline V lookup: CDR1 SNHLY, CDR2 FYNNEI. The chain recombines TRBV2 with TRBJ1-5, with D unclear. The sample was PBMCs or T cells enriched from blood (not recorded which). This TCR was recovered from a woman in her 30s who had recovered from COVID-19. The DNA for the CDR3 is TGTGCCAGCAGTGACATACGGGGCAATCAGCCCCAGCATTTT. It specifies CASSDIRGNQPQHF.